The source of this TCR beta chain is a study of blood T cell repertoires in COVID-19. CDR3 length equals 14 residues. The germline V gene has CDR1 MRHNA and CDR2 SNTAGT. V was trimmed by 2 bases and J by 5 bases, leaving 11 bases between them. The method was immunoSEQ multiplex PCR; TCRdb's version includes in-frame clones alone and lacks a portion of them. The data hold about 80,000 clones, with around 79% observed a single time. This clonotype originated in a human donor in a cohort sampled during active COVID-19. This sequence joins TRBV6-4 and TRBJ2-3; D perhaps matches TRBD1 (7 bases). Material for sequencing was peripheral blood. Here the CDR3 reads CASSDQGEEDTQYF. CDR3 DNA sequence: TGTGCCAGCAGTGACCAGGGGGAGGAAGATACGCAGTATTTT.